The rows below give T cell receptor beta chains drawn from one sample of a study of shared clonotypes between healthy human individuals. Generated by immunoSEQ multiplex PCR, the TCRdb table keeps only in-frame clones and is missing some. The data contain around 1.4 million clones, approximately 98.5% of them singletons. Sequencing was carried out using naive CD4+ T cells sorted from blood. These receptors came from a man aged 25 to 40 in good health. CDR3s include the opening cysteine and the closing phenylalanine or tryptophan. The D gene is left open where the match is weak. Clone size appears in some rows only: once, few, many, or a class for an expanded clone.

clone_size,d_call,j_call,v_call,cdr3_aa,cdr3_nt
.,TRBD1,TRBJ2-7,TRBV29-1,CSVTGTGSYEQYF,TGCAGCGTCACCGGGACAGGTTCCTACGAGCAGTACTTC
.,TRBD1,TRBJ2-5,TRBV7-8,CASSLAPDRDRETQYF,TGTGCCAGCAGCTTAGCGCCGGACAGGGACCGAGAGACCCAGTACTTC
.,TRBD1,TRBJ2-7,TRBV7-2,CASSRRGTGGYEQYF,TGTGCCAGCAGCCGGAGGGGGACAGGGGGCTACGAGCAGTACTTC
.,.,TRBJ2-7,TRBV11-2,CASSLDTSYEQYF,TGTGCCAGCAGCCTAGACACTTCCTACGAGCAGTACTTC
.,.,TRBJ2-2,TRBV28,CASNGGSFTGELFF,TGTGCCAGCAATGGTGGAAGTTTCACCGGGGAGCTGTTTTTT
once,.,TRBJ1-1,TRBV29-1,CSAGDTYTEAFF,TGCAGCGCTGGGGACACGTACACTGAAGCTTTCTTT
.,.,TRBJ1-5,TRBV2,CASRVDISNQPQHF,TGTGCCAGCAGGGTAGACATTAGCAATCAGCCCCAGCATTTT
.,.,TRBJ2-1,TRBV5-1,CASSPEPAGYNEQFF,TGCGCCAGCAGCCCCGAACCAGCGGGTTACAATGAGCAGTTCTTC
.,TRBD1,TRBJ1-2,TRBV5-1,CASSATTGGHGYTF,TGCGCCAGCAGCGCTACTACAGGGGGACATGGCTACACCTTC
.,.,TRBJ1-1,TRBV5-6,CASNKQGNTEAFF,TGTGCCAGCAATAAACAGGGGAACACTGAAGCTTTCTTT
.,TRBD1,TRBJ2-7,TRBV25-1,CASSPQTGPYEQYF,TGTGCCAGCAGTCCGCAGACAGGGCCCTACGAGCAGTACTTC
.,.,TRBJ2-7,TRBV28,CASSTLETRYF,TGTGCCAGCAGCACTCTCGAGACTAGGTACTTC
.,TRBD1,TRBJ2-7,TRBV5-4,CASSWDSYEQYF,TGTGCCAGCAGCTGGGACAGCTACGAGCAGTACTTC
.,TRBD1,TRBJ1-3,TRBV5-4,CASSLRQGARGNTIYF,TGTGCCAGCAGCTTGCGACAGGGGGCTCGCGGAAACACCATATATTTT
.,.,TRBJ2-7,TRBV7-5,CVRSFLTSYEQYF,TGTGTCAGAAGCTTCCTCACCTCCTACGAGCAGTACTTC
.,.,TRBJ2-1,TRBV7-3,CASSLVPGNEQFF,TGTGCCAGCAGCTTGGTACCCGGGAATGAGCAGTTCTTC
once,.,TRBJ1-5,TRBV15,CATSRDLDQPQHF,TGTGCCACCAGCAGAGATCTCGATCAGCCCCAGCATTTT
.,.,TRBJ2-7,TRBV2,CASRREWYEQYF,TGTGCCAGCAGACGGGAGTGGTACGAGCAGTACTTC
.,.,TRBJ2-3,TRBV2,CASSSTQRAYTDTQYF,TGTGCCAGCAGCAGCACCCAGCGAGCGTATACAGATACGCAGTATTTT
.,TRBD2,TRBJ2-2,TRBV7-9,CASSTLAGKNTGELFF,TGTGCCAGCAGCACACTAGCGGGAAAAAACACCGGGGAGCTGTTTTTT
.,TRBD2,TRBJ2-4,TRBV18,CASSPTSGSSAKNIQYF,TGTGCCAGCTCACCCACTAGCGGGAGTTCGGCCAAAAACATTCAGTACTTC
.,TRBD1,TRBJ1-5,TRBV27,CASSRQGTQPQHF,TGTGCCAGCAGTCGACAGGGGACGCAGCCCCAGCATTTT
.,TRBD1,TRBJ1-5,TRBV15,CATSRDGTGVQPQHF,TGTGCCACCAGCAGAGACGGGACAGGGGTTCAGCCCCAGCATTTT
.,.,TRBJ1-2,TRBV6-5,CASSSLRQGVYYGYTF,TGTGCCAGCAGTTCCCTGAGGCAGGGTGTGTACTATGGCTACACCTTC
.,.,TRBJ1-1,TRBV28,CASGGGNPEAFF,TGTGCCAGCGGAGGGGGTAATCCTGAAGCTTTCTTT
.,.,TRBJ1-3,TRBV15,CATSRQSRGSSGNTIYF,TGTGCCACCAGTCGACAGAGCAGGGGCAGCTCTGGAAACACCATATATTTT
.,.,TRBJ1-5,TRBV28,CASSWQKQRGGNQPQHF,TGTGCCAGCAGTTGGCAAAAACAGCGAGGAGGCAATCAGCCCCAGCATTTT
.,TRBD1,TRBJ2-2,TRBV10-3,CAISENDRGLPTPGELFF,TGTGCCATCAGTGAGAATGACAGGGGGCTTCCAACCCCCGGGGAGCTGTTTTTT
.,TRBD2,TRBJ2-1,TRBV19,CASRGGGLAGGPYNEQFF,TGTGCCAGTAGAGGAGGGGGACTAGCGGGAGGTCCCTACAATGAGCAGTTCTTC
.,TRBD1,TRBJ2-2,TRBV19,CASSRQGINTGELFF,TGTGCCAGTAGTAGACAGGGCATAAACACCGGGGAGCTGTTTTTT
.,TRBD1,TRBJ2-7,TRBV2,CASSVGQGAAHEQYF,TGTGCCAGCAGTGTAGGGCAGGGGGCCGCCCACGAGCAGTACTTC
.,.,TRBJ2-7,TRBV7-6,CASSLAGGATEQYF,TGTGCCAGCAGCTTAGCGGGTGGTGCTACCGAGCAGTACTTC
.,.,TRBJ2-3,TRBV9,CASSLEWGNTDTQYF,TGTGCCAGCAGCCTGGAGTGGGGGAACACAGATACGCAGTATTTT
.,.,TRBJ2-6,TRBV15,CATSSGDSGANVLTF,TGTGCCACCAGCAGTGGCGACTCTGGGGCCAACGTCCTGACTTTC
.,.,TRBJ2-7,TRBV10-1,CASSESSGADEQYF,TGCGCCAGCAGTGAGTCCTCCGGAGCGGACGAGCAGTACTTC
once,TRBD1,TRBJ2-5,TRBV7-6,CASSLSSGTGQETQYF,TGTGCCAGCAGCTTGAGCTCCGGGACAGGTCAAGAGACCCAGTACTTC
.,.,TRBJ2-7,TRBV28,CASSFDRRYEQYF,TGTGCCAGCAGTTTTGACAGGCGATACGAGCAGTACTTC
once,.,TRBJ1-5,TRBV15,CATRQESNQPQHF,TGTGCCACCAGACAGGAGAGCAATCAGCCCCAGCATTTT
.,TRBD1,TRBJ2-5,TRBV12-5,CASGLVLGQQQGTQYF,TGTGCTAGTGGTTTGGTACTGGGACAGCAACAAGGGACCCAGTACTTC
.,.,TRBJ2-7,TRBV5-1,CASSLAPGPDYEQYF,TGCGCCAGCAGCTTGGCGCCAGGGCCCGACTACGAGCAGTACTTC
.,.,TRBJ2-7,TRBV28,CASSIGGDSYEQYF,TGTGCCAGCAGTATCGGGGGCGATTCCTACGAGCAGTACTTC
.,TRBD2,TRBJ2-1,TRBV7-2,CASSLNSGSLYNEQFF,TGTGCCAGCAGCTTAAATAGCGGGAGCCTGTACAATGAGCAGTTCTTC